A selection of T cell receptor beta chains follows, all from one sample in a study of STAT5B mutations in CD4+ large granular lymphocyte leukemia. Data came from immunoSEQ multiplex PCR; TCRdb stores just in-frame clones and leaves some out. The profile shows tens of thousands of clones, roughly 77% of them singletons. Source material: CD4+ T cells from blood buffy coats. These receptors all stem from a human donor in good health. Both conserved end residues are part of each CDR3. A D gene is named only where the DNA matches it firmly. A clone size is listed for some rows: how often the clone was seen (once, few, many), or a class if it is expanded.

J: TRBJ1-6; V: TRBV11-2; size: -; D: -; CDR3: CASSLHPPGDSPLHF; DNA: TGTGCCAGCAGCCTCCATCCCCCAGGGGATTCACCCCTCCACTTT
J: TRBJ1-2; V: TRBV18; size: -; D: TRBD1; CDR3: CASSFGQGALGYTF; DNA: TGTGCCAGCTCATTCGGACAGGGGGCTCTTGGCTACACCTTC
J: TRBJ1-4; V: TRBV27; size: -; D: -; CDR3: CASSLRPNEKLFF; DNA: TGTGCCAGCAGTTTACGGCCTAATGAAAAACTGTTTTTT
J: TRBJ1-1; V: TRBV5-5; size: -; D: -; CDR3: CASSLALPGAEAFF; DNA: TGTGCCAGCAGCTTGGCCCTCCCAGGGGCTGAAGCTTTCTTT
J: TRBJ2-1; V: TRBV5-6; size: -; D: -; CDR3: CASSLAGGLGNEQFF; DNA: TGTGCCAGCAGCTTGGCGGGGGGCCTTGGCAATGAGCAGTTCTTC
J: TRBJ2-5; V: TRBV25-1; size: -; D: -; CDR3: CASSESRTGYQETQYF; DNA: TGTGCCAGCAGTGAATCCCGGACGGGATACCAAGAGACCCAGTACTTC
J: TRBJ1-5; V: TRBV30; size: -; D: -; CDR3: CAWSSRIGDQPQHF; DNA: TGTGCCTGGAGCTCACGAATTGGGGATCAGCCCCAGCATTTT
J: TRBJ1-2; V: TRBV5-1; size: -; D: TRBD1; CDR3: CASSPSGTGVDYGYTF; DNA: TGCGCCAGCAGCCCGTCCGGGACAGGGGTTGACTATGGCTACACCTTC
J: TRBJ2-1; V: TRBV11-3; size: few; D: -; CDR3: CASSKTQGNEQFF; DNA: TGTGCCAGCAGCAAAACACAGGGTAATGAGCAGTTCTTC
J: TRBJ2-2; V: TRBV5-5; size: -; D: -; CDR3: CASSFSGLRTGELFF; DNA: TGTGCCAGCAGCTTCTCGGGATTAAGGACCGGGGAGCTGTTTTTT
J: TRBJ1-2; V: TRBV7-2; size: -; D: -; CDR3: CASSPQWMGSYGYTF; DNA: TGTGCCAGCAGCCCACAGTGGATGGGAAGTTATGGCTACACCTTC
J: TRBJ2-3; V: TRBV19; size: -; D: -; CDR3: CASSNTRQGPYSTDTQYF; DNA: TGTGCCAGTAGTAATACTCGTCAAGGGCCCTATAGCACAGATACGCAGTATTTT
J: TRBJ2-7; V: TRBV30; size: few; D: -; CDR3: CAFGRGYYEQYF; DNA: TGTGCCTTTGGGCGGGGATACTACGAGCAGTACTTC
J: TRBJ2-1; V: TRBV4-1; size: few; D: -; CDR3: CASSQVTVSNEQFF; DNA: TGCGCCAGCAGCCAAGTAACAGTGAGCAATGAGCAGTTCTTC
J: TRBJ2-3; V: TRBV5-1; size: -; D: -; CDR3: CASSLVGGSTDTQYF; DNA: TGCGCCAGCAGCTTGGTGGGGGGTAGCACAGATACGCAGTATTTT
J: TRBJ2-7; V: TRBV9; size: -; D: TRBD1; CDR3: CASSVAGQGFHEQYF; DNA: TGTGCCAGCAGCGTAGCTGGACAGGGGTTCCACGAGCAGTACTTC
J: TRBJ1-1; V: TRBV6-5; size: -; D: TRBD1; CDR3: CASSYAGTGGAFF; DNA: TGTGCCAGCAGTTACGCAGGGACAGGGGGGGCTTTCTTT
J: TRBJ2-7; V: TRBV6-1; size: -; D: -; CDR3: CASKTTYEQYF; DNA: TGTGCCAGCAAGACGACATACGAGCAGTACTTC
J: TRBJ2-2; V: TRBV15; size: -; D: TRBD2; CDR3: CATSRASGVGTGELFF; DNA: TGTGCCACCAGCAGGGCTAGCGGGGTCGGGACCGGGGAGCTGTTTTTT
J: TRBJ1-2; V: TRBV30; size: -; D: TRBD1; CDR3: CAWSPPPTGGGYGYTF; DNA: TGTGCCTGGAGTCCTCCTCCCACAGGGGGAGGCTATGGCTACACCTTC
J: TRBJ2-5; V: TRBV19; size: -; D: TRBD2; CDR3: CASSSGRQETQYF; DNA: TGTGCCAGTAGCAGCGGGAGACAAGAGACCCAGTACTTC
J: TRBJ2-7; V: TRBV15; size: -; D: -; CDR3: CATSRDRTVQYF; DNA: TGTGCCACCAGCAGAGATCGGACAGTCCAGTACTTC
J: TRBJ2-1; V: TRBV11-2; size: -; D: TRBD2; CDR3: CASSLRLAGVYNEQFF; DNA: TGTGCCAGCAGCTTAAGACTAGCGGGAGTCTACAATGAGCAGTTCTTC
J: TRBJ2-3; V: TRBV12-5; size: few; D: -; CDR3: CASGLGLATDTQYF; DNA: TGTGCTAGTGGTTTGGGGCTAGCAACAGATACGCAGTATTTT
J: TRBJ1-4; V: TRBV4-1; size: -; D: TRBD1; CDR3: CASSQSGTGNEKLFF; DNA: TGCGCCAGCAGCCAATCCGGGACAGGAAATGAAAAACTGTTTTTT
J: TRBJ2-5; V: TRBV5-6; size: -; D: TRBD2; CDR3: CASSLVGLAEETQYF; DNA: TGTGCCAGCAGCTTGGTAGGACTAGCGGAAGAGACCCAGTACTTC
J: TRBJ2-5; V: TRBV7-9; size: -; D: TRBD2; CDR3: CASSSGGPGQETQYF; DNA: TGTGCCAGCAGCTCGGGAGGGCCGGGGCAAGAGACCCAGTACTTC
J: TRBJ2-1; V: TRBV6-5; size: once; D: TRBD2; CDR3: CASSYSGLAPNEQFF; DNA: TGTGCCAGCAGTTACTCGGGACTAGCGCCCAATGAGCAGTTCTTC
J: TRBJ2-1; V: TRBV11-2; size: once; D: TRBD1; CDR3: CASSITRGQGSNEQFF; DNA: TGTGCCAGCAGCATTACCAGGGGGCAAGGGTCCAATGAGCAGTTCTTC
J: TRBJ2-7; V: TRBV4-1; size: -; D: TRBD2; CDR3: CASSQIFGGSPNEQYF; DNA: TGCGCCAGCAGCCAAATCTTCGGCGGGAGTCCCAACGAGCAGTACTTC